The next 26 T cell receptor beta chains were all read from a single sample in a study of regulatory T cells in long-lasting Graves disease. Regarding time point: newly diagnosed GD, antithyroid drugs for less than 3 months. PBMCs provided the RNA from which the TCR library was made. Arm-PCR of CDR3 regions and iRepertoire HTBI primers were the basis on which TCR beta libraries were built. TCRdb redid the calling of the multiplex PCR reads with MiXCR, one entry per CDR3 protein. The sample shows approximately 350,000 distinct CDR3 sequences, 10% to 15% of them seen only once. This sample also belongs to another study, concerning T cells in Graves' hyperthyroidism and ophthalmopathy.

The sequences come from peripheral blood mononuclear cells (PBMCs), collected at new diagnosis, from a patient treated with antithyroid drugs. Receptor source: a woman aged 18-29 years with Graves disease.

This clonotype was observed a few times. The chain carries TRBV5-1 and TRBJ1-4; D unresolved. Germline V gene lookup returns CDR1 SGHRS and CDR2 YFSETQ. This CDR3 comprises 15 residues. V was clipped by 3 bases and J by 0 bases, with 9 bases between them. CDR3 residues: CASSSSAATNEKLFF. The CDR3 DNA sequence: TGCGCCAGCAGCTCCTCAGCTGCAACTAATGAAAAACTGTTTTTT.

This clonotype has ten or more counts. V is TRBV2 and J is TRBJ2-7; possibly TRBD1 or TRBD2 for D (5 bases each). Germline loops: CDR1 SNHLY, CDR2 FYNNEI. This CDR3 is 16 amino acids long. V lost 2 bases and J lost 1, with 15 bases in between. The CDR3 sequence is CASSEMIWDESYEQYF. CDR3 nucleotides: TGTGCCAGCAGTGAAATGATCTGGGACGAATCCTACGAGCAGTACTTC.

This clonotype was counted many times. The rearrangement uses TRBV7-9 and TRBJ1-1; D is unresolved. V was trimmed by 4 bases and J by 8 bases, leaving 11 bases between them. From germline, CDR1 is SEHNR and CDR2 FQNEAQ (reference sequence). This CDR3 is 12 amino acids long. The CDR3: CASSSYKPEAFF. CDR3 nucleotides: TGTGCCAGCAGCTCCTACAAGCCAGAAGCTTTCTTT.

In the case of this clonotype: This may stem from a read error, because a much larger clone lies one nucleotide away. This sequence joins TRBV6-5 and TRBJ1-1; D is uncertain. The CDR3 is 15 residues long. Germline lookup yields CDR1 MNHEY and CDR2 SVGAGI. The DNA for the CDR3 is TGTGCCAGCAGTTATACGGTCTTCATGAACACTGAAGCTTCCTTT. Translated, it gives CASSYTVFMNTEASF.

This clonotype came up many times. The chain recombines TRBV2 with TRBJ1-4; D call uncertain. Germline V gene lookup returns CDR1 SNHLY and CDR2 FYNNEI. CDR3 length equals 15 residues. Between the trimmed V and J ends, which lost 1 base and 7 bases, there was a span of 13 bases. The CDR3 DNA sequence: TGTGCCAGCAGTGAAGGTTTGGGGATAGGTGAAAAACTGTTTTTT. As protein: CASSEGLGIGEKLFF.

There are many counts of this clonotype. The junction does not match germline at one end; this may be a read error. V and J are TRBV12-5 and TRBJ1-1; the match to TRBD1 covers 7 bases. The length of the CDR3 is 14 residues. CDR1 is LGHNT, CDR2 FRNRAP, per germline. CDR3 nucleotide sequence: TGTGCTAGTGGGACAGGGACGATGAACACTGAAGCCTTCTTT. Its translation is CASGTGTMNTEAFF.

In this sample, this clonotype turned up many times. The chain links TRBV5-1 to TRBJ2-3, with D maybe TRBD1 (5 bases). The CDR3 contains 14 residues. Trimming stripped 0 bases from V and 6 bases from J, with 11 bases between. The germline V gene encodes CDR1 SGHRS and CDR2 YFSETQ. The CDR3 DNA reads as TGCGCCAGCAGCTTGGGACAGTTCATGGATACGCAGTATTTT. Amino acid sequence: CASSLGQFMDTQYF. The full variable domain, completed using reference TRBV5-1 and TRBJ2-3, is KAGVTQTPRYLIKTRGQQVTLSCSPISGHRSVSWYQQTPGQGLQFLFEYFSETQRNKGNFPGRFSGRQFSNSRSEMNVSTLELGDSALYLCASSLGQFMDTQYFGPGTRLTVL.

The table lists this clonotype with a few counts. The V gene is TRBV12-3 or TRBV12-4, the J gene TRBJ2-1, with a weak D call TRBD2 (5 bases). V lost 4 bases and J lost 12, with 16 bases in between. The CDR3 totals 13 residues. Here the CDR3 DNA reads TGTGCCAGCAGTTCTGCTGGGAGAGAAGGGCAGTTCTTC. Translation: CASSSAGREGQFF.

As to this clonotype: This sequence may be a read error, since a much larger clone differs from it by one base. The chain joins TRBV7-2 to TRBJ2-3; 8 bases fit TRBD1. The CDR3 extends over 13 amino acids. Germline CDR1 is SGHTA and CDR2 is FQGNSA. The trim removed 8 bases at V and 3 bases at J, leaving 4 bases unmatched. CDR3 residues: CASQDRVTDTQYF. The CDR3, as DNA: TGTGCCAGCCAGGACAGGGTGACAGATACGCAGTATTTT.

This clonotype has ten or more counts. The chain employs TRBV20-1 and TRBJ1-1; a possible D gene is TRBD1 (6 bases). V dropped 2 bases and J dropped 8 bases, with 24 bases sitting between them. Germline CDR1 DFQATT, CDR2 SNEGSKA (reference sequence). The CDR3 runs to 16 residues. The DNA of the CDR3 is TGCAGTGCTAGACCATATGGGACCAGGGGAATAGAAGAAGCTTTCTTT. Translated, it gives CSARPYGTRGIEEAFF.

This clonotype was recorded many times. V and J are TRBV6-5 and TRBJ2-7; D unresolved. The CDR3 is made up of 13 amino acids. The germline V and J ends were trimmed by 0 bases and 6 bases, with 9 bases remaining between them. CDR1 and CDR2 from the germline V gene are MNHEY and SVGAGI. CDR3 coding DNA: TGTGCCAGCAGTTACTCGTCTAGAAGCGAGCAGTACTTC. Protein product: CASSYSSRSEQYF.

This clonotype was picked up many times. The CDR3 reads CASSYQGDTGELFF. For the CDR3, the DNA is TGTGCCAGCAGTTACCAGGGGGACACCGGGGAGCTGTTTTTT. The J gene is TRBJ2-2, the V gene TRBV6-5; 7 bases agree with TRBD1. This CDR3 region has 14 residues. Trimming removed 2 bases from V and 3 bases from J; junction bases left unmatched: 0. The germline gives CDR1 MNHEY, CDR2 SVGAGI.

V gene TRBV19 combines with J gene TRBJ1-5; maybe TRBD1 (6 bases). The CDR3 loop spans 15 amino acids. Trimming shortened V by 4 bases and J by 7 bases, and 17 bases separated the two germline ends. Germline V gives CDR1 LNHDA, CDR2 SQIVND (reference sequence). The CDR3 spells CASSRDPQGLQPQHF. The DNA of the CDR3 is TGTGCCAGTAGTAGAGACCCACAGGGACTACAGCCCCAGCATTTT. The full variable domain, its missing parts supplied by reference TRBV19 and TRBJ1-5, is DGGITQSPKYLFRKEGQNVTLSCEQNLNHDAMYWYRQDPGQGLRLIYYSQIVNDFQKGDIAEGYSVSREKKESFPLTVTSAQKNPTAFYLCASSRDPQGLQPQHFGDGTRLSIL.

This chain links TRBV20-1 with TRBJ2-7; D not resolved. The CDR3 is 13 residues long. Trimming removed 2 bases from V and 3 bases from J, with 11 bases in between. The germline V gene has CDR1 DFQATT and CDR2 SNEGSKA (reference sequence). Written as DNA, the CDR3 is TGCAGTGCTAGACTCCCCCTCTTCTACGAGCAGTACTTC. It translates to CSARLPLFYEQYF.

This clonotype has just a few counts. The chain is built from TRBV5-6 and TRBJ2-3, with D tentatively TRBD1 (6 bases). CDR3 length: 17 amino acids. The V end was cut by 4 bases, the J end by 5 bases, with 23 bases between. Germline assignment: CDR1 SGHDT and CDR2 YYEEEE. The CDR3 coding sequence is TGTGCCAGCAGCGAGGGTCTAGGGGGATCTTTTCAAGATACGCAGTATTTT. Its protein product is CASSEGLGGSFQDTQYF.

This clonotype was counted many times. The chain combines TRBV2 with TRBJ1-1; no clear D. Looked up from germline, CDR1 is SNHLY and CDR2 is FYNNEI. V was shortened by 4 bases and J by 1 base, with 10 bases between the two germline ends. The CDR3 is made up of 14 amino acids. The CDR3 DNA follows: TGTGCCAGCAGTGGTCTGTACCAGAACACTGAAGCTTTCTTT. Translation: CASSGLYQNTEAFF.

V is TRBV6-1 and J is TRBJ2-7; the match to TRBD2 covers 8 bases. This CDR3 region has 15 residues. J lost 6 bases, V lost 6 bases, and 13 bases had no gene match. CDR1 and CDR2 (germline): MNHNS, SASEGT. CDR3 in amino acids: CASSRTIGGALEQYV. The CDR3 DNA is TGTGCCAGCAGCCGCACGATCGGGGGGGCACTCGAGCAGTACGTC.

This clonotype occurred many times. The chain recombines TRBV30 with TRBJ2-7; D is ambiguous. In germline, CDR1 is GTSNPN, CDR2 SVGIG (reference sequence). V was shortened by 0 bases and J by 4 bases, with 7 bases between the two germline ends. This CDR3 comprises 12 residues. CDR3 sequence (DNA): TGTGCCTGGAGTGTAAACGGGTACGAGCAGTACGTC. It translates to CAWSVNGYEQYV.

This clonotype has at least ten counts. The chain combines TRBV27 with TRBJ1-1; possibly TRBD1 for D (5 bases). This CDR3 has 14 residues. With 3 bases removed from V and 5 bases from J, the gap between germline ends came to 13 bases. Germline V gene data show CDR1 as MNHEY and CDR2 as SMNVEV (reference sequence). For the CDR3, the DNA is TGTGCCAGCAGTTTGGCGCAGGGTTGGACTGAAGCTTTCTTT. It yields the protein CASSLAQGWTEAFF.

This clonotype has more than one count but fewer than ten. An end of the junction differs from the germline gene, which may be a read error. The rearrangement uses TRBV5-6 and TRBJ2-1, with 14 bases matching TRBD2. Germline loops: CDR1 SGHDT, CDR2 YYEEEE. The CDR3 is made up of 19 amino acids. The CDR3 DNA follows: TGTGCCGGCAGCCCCTCGACTAGCGGGAGGGGATTTTCCTACAATGAGCAGTTCTTC. It codes for CAGSPSTSGRGFSYNEQFF. Looking up the rest from reference TRBV5-6 and TRBJ2-1 gives the full variable domain: DAGVTQSPTHLIKTRGQQVTLRCSPKSGHDTVSWYQQALGQGPQFIFQYYEEEERQRGNFPDRFSGHQFPNYSSELNVNALLLGDSALYLCAGSPSTSGRGFSYNEQFFGPGTRLTVL.

The table lists this clonotype with many counts. V and J are TRBV10-2 and TRBJ2-5; 8 nucleotides line up with TRBD1. In germline, CDR1 is WSHSY, CDR2 SAAADI. This CDR3 has 12 amino acids. Germline trimming cut 6 bases from V and 3 bases from J; bases unmatched to any gene: 0. CDR3 coding DNA: TGCGCCAGCAGGGACAGGGAAGAGACCCAGTACTTC. Its translation is CASRDREETQYF.

This clonotype was counted a few times. The chain joins TRBV7-2 to TRBJ1-3, with no clear D. This CDR3 is 15 amino acids long. The germline CDR1 and CDR2 sequences are SGHTA and FQGNSA. Trimming left V 5 bases short and J 2 bases short, with 13 bases between. The CDR3: CASSTYFRTGNTIYF. The CDR3 DNA is TGTGCCAGCAGCACCTATTTCAGGACTGGAAACACCATATATTTT.

The rearrangement links TRBV4-1 to TRBJ2-5, with 9 bases fitting TRBD1. Unmatched junction bases numbered 10, after V lost 6 bases and J lost 5 bases. Per germline, CDR1 MGHRA and CDR2 YSYEKL. This CDR3 has 15 residues. The DNA for the CDR3 is TGCGCCAGCAGTCCGGGACAGGGAGAAATGGAGACCCAGTACTTC. Translating it yields CASSPGQGEMETQYF.

In its sample, this clonotype was seen a few times. An end of the junction differs from the germline gene, which may be a read error. The V gene is TRBV29-1, the J gene TRBJ2-1; TRBD1 matches at 8 bases. This CDR3 spans 13 amino acids. Germline CDR1 and CDR2: SQVTM and ANQGSEA. CDR3 amino acids: CSVVDRGVHEQLF. The CDR3 nucleotides read TGCAGCGTTGTTGACAGGGGCGTTCATGAGCAGCTCTTC.

This clonotype was counted only a few times. The chain links TRBV29-1 to TRBJ2-1; the match to TRBD2 covers 7 bases. CDR3 length: 15 amino acids. Germline V gives CDR1 SQVTM, CDR2 ANQGSEA. Trimming removed 7 bases from V and 0 bases from J; junction bases left unmatched: 9. The CDR3 is CSAMEGGSSYNEQFF. Written as DNA, the CDR3 is TGCAGCGCCATGGAGGGCGGGAGCTCCTACAATGAGCAGTTCTTC.

This clonotype was recorded a few times. One end of the junction does not line up with germline, which may come from a read error. The chain is built from TRBV27 and TRBJ2-1; 12 bases fit TRBD1. In germline, CDR1 is MNHEY, CDR2 SMNVEV (reference sequence). CDR3 size: 15 residues. The CDR3 here is CAGSPGTGGVNEQFF. The DNA for the CDR3 is TGTGCCGGCAGTCCCGGGACAGGGGGCGTCAATGAGCAGTTCTTC.